This T cell receptor (beta chain) was documented in a study of molecular identifiers for immune sequencing clone quantification. On this clonotype: Compared with germline, one end of the junction differs, possibly owing to a read error.

TCRdb itself ran the PCR reads through MiXCR, one entry per CDR3 protein. In the table there are a few hundred thousand distinct CDR3 sequences, 24% of which are singletons. This CDR3 spans 19 amino acids. The germline V gene has CDR1 SGDLS and CDR2 YYNGEE. Material: naive CD8+ T cells from blood, with Jurkat cell RNA spiked in. The subset here: FACS-sorted CD8+CD4-CCR7+CD45RA+ naive T cells. The clonotype originates from a human donor in good health. Some libraries in this study had Jurkat cell RNA spiked in. This rearrangement joins TRBV9 to TRBJ1-1, with 7 bases matching TRBD1. The CDR3 nucleotides are TGTGCCAGCAGCGTAGAAGAAGGAGGGGGCGGAAGTCGTCACACTGAAGCTCTCTTT. Its translation is CASSVEEGGGGSRHTEALF.